This T cell receptor beta chain was identified during a study of blood T cell repertoires in COVID-19. Those who participated ranged in age from roughly 18 to 90 years and resided in approximately 23 US areas. Either two negative PCRs, clearance, or symptom resolution qualified Cohort 3 donors as recovered. The CDR3 has 11 amino acids. Germline assignment: CDR1 SEHNR and CDR2 FQNEAQ (reference sequence). Trimming removed 5 bases from V and 8 bases from J, with 10 bases in between. The assay was immunoSEQ multiplex PCR, and TCRdb's table has in-frame clones only and misses some. The profile shows about 350,000 clones, about 90% of them singletons.

The sample comprised PBMCs or T cells enriched from blood (not recorded which). The clonotype comes from a young woman who had recovered from COVID-19. The chain links TRBV7-9 to TRBJ2-7; D is perhaps TRBD2 (6 bases). CDR3 nucleotides: TGTGCCAGCAGCGGGGGGACCAAGCAGTACTTC. It yields the protein CASSGGTKQYF.